This TCR beta chain was captured by sequencing in a study of blood T cell repertoires in COVID-19. Study summary: PBMCs, B-cell-depleted T cells, or T cells provided the cDNA or gDNA that made up the material.

Those enrolled in Seattle joined during active infection and were followed longitudinally afterward. Worth noting for this clone: This sample also contains other DNA sequences that code for the same CDR3.

The CDR3 extends over 14 amino acids. Deletions cut 4 bases from V and 4 bases from J, with 13 bases between. Looked up from germline, CDR1 is LNHDA and CDR2 is SQIVND (reference sequence). Sequencing used immunoSEQ multiplex PCR; TCRdb keeps in-frame clones, though not all of them. The sample shows fewer than 400,000 clones, over 85% of them seen only once. The rearrangement links TRBV19 to TRBJ1-1; a possible D gene is TRBD1 (5 bases). This sequence was found in a woman aged 25 to 39 with COVID-19, enrolled during active disease. The sample consisted of peripheral blood. CDR3 DNA: TGTGCCAGTAGTACCCAGGGTGCGAGCACTGAAGCTTTCTTT. Amino acids: CASSTQGASTEAFF. The entire variable domain, with the rest obtained from reference TRBV19 and TRBJ1-1, is as follows: DGGITQSPKYLFRKEGQNVTLSCEQNLNHDAMYWYRQDPGQGLRLIYYSQIVNDFQKGDIAEGYSVSREKKESFPLTVTSAQKNPTAFYLCASSTQGASTEAFFGQGTRLTVV.